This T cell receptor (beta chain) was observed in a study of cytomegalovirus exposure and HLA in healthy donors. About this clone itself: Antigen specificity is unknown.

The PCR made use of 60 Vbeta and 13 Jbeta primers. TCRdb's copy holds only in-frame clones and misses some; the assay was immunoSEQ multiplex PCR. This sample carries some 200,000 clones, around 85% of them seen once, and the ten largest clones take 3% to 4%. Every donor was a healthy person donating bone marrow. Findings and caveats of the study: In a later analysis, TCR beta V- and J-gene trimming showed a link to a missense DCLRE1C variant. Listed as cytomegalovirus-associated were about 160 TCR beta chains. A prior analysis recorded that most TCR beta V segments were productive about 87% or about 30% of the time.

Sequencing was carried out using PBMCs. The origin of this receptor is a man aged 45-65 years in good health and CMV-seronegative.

CDR3 nucleotide sequence: TGCGCCAGCAGCCAAGATTGGGTATTACGGGACAGGGGTTCTGTAGATGAGCAGTTCTTC. Protein sequence: CASSQDWVLRDRGSVDEQFF. The V and J genes are TRBV4-3 and TRBJ2-1; TRBD1 matches at 10 bases. Germline CDR1 reads LGHNA; CDR2 reads YSLEER. V shed 0 bases, J shed 8 bases, and the junction held 19 bases outside the gene matches. This CDR3 has 20 residues.